Listed below are T cell receptor beta chains from one sample, sequenced in a study of T cell changes during pregnancy in multiple sclerosis. Profiling relied on immunoSEQ multiplex PCR, and the TCRdb table lists in-frame clones only, not all of them. Here the sample spans approximately 30,000 clones, about 93% being singletons. The sample here was CD4+ T cells from peripheral blood mononuclear cells, taken after pregnancy. The receptors were gathered from a female donor with multiple sclerosis, enrolled in a pregnancy study. The CDR3 runs from the conserved cysteine through the conserved F or W. D genes are given only for firm matches. Only part of the rows carry a size: once, few, many, or a class if the clone is expanded.

clone_size,v_call,d_call,j_call,cdr3_nt,cdr3_aa
-,TRBV19,TRBD2,TRBJ2-5,TGTGCCAGTAGGGGAGGGCCCCCCCCAGAGACCCAGTACTTC,CASRGGPPPETQYF
-,TRBV6-4,TRBD2,TRBJ2-3,TGTGCCAGCAGTGACCAGTCGGGAGGGCCAGGGTCAGGAGATACGCAGTATTTT,CASSDQSGGPGSGDTQYF
once,TRBV6-1,-,TRBJ1-5,TGTGCCAGAACCGGGACATGGCAGCCCCAGCATTTT,CARTGTWQPQHF
-,TRBV6-1,-,TRBJ1-2,TGTGCCAGCAGTGAAGTACCGGGGGAGGGTGGCTACACCTTC,CASSEVPGEGGYTF
once,TRBV6-6,TRBD1,TRBJ2-7,TGTGCCAGCAGGGGGACAGGGGGATTCTACGAGCAGTACTTC,CASRGTGGFYEQYF
-,TRBV30,-,TRBJ1-6,TGTGCCGGTGACGGGGTGGGTTCACCCCTCCACTTT,CAGDGVGSPLHF
-,TRBV7-9,TRBD1,TRBJ2-1,TGTGCCAGCAGCCCCTTGACAGGGACCCATGAGCAGTTCTTC,CASSPLTGTHEQFF
-,TRBV18,TRBD1,TRBJ1-1,TGTGCCAGCTCACTCGGGACAGGGTCGAACACTGAAGCTTTCTTT,CASSLGTGSNTEAFF
-,TRBV18,TRBD1,TRBJ1-2,TGTGCCAGCTCACCAACCACACGACAGGGACTGGGCTACACCTTC,CASSPTTRQGLGYTF
-,TRBV4-3,-,TRBJ2-7,TGCGCCAGCAGCCAAGATCTCGTAGCGAACTCCTACGAGCAGTACTTC,CASSQDLVANSYEQYF
-,TRBV13,TRBD1,TRBJ2-7,TGTGCCAGCAGCTCCCGGGACAGGGGGGCTCAGGCCCACTACGAGCAGTACTTC,CASSSRDRGAQAHYEQYF
-,TRBV9,TRBD2,TRBJ2-1,TGTGCCAGCAGCCCGTCGGGACTAGCGGGAGTGGCCTATGAGCAGTTCTTC,CASSPSGLAGVAYEQFF
-,TRBV5-1,-,TRBJ2-5,TGCGCCAGCAGCGCCCTCGGGACATTACAAGAGACCCAGTACTTC,CASSALGTLQETQYF
-,TRBV18,TRBD2,TRBJ2-1,TGTGCCAGCTCGCCCATAGCGGGGGGAAGGAGCAATGAGCAGTTCTTC,CASSPIAGGRSNEQFF
-,TRBV11-1,TRBD1,TRBJ2-1,TGTGCCAGCAGCTCCACCCACAGGGGGCGATACAATGAGCAGTTCTTC,CASSSTHRGRYNEQFF
-,TRBV7-9,TRBD1,TRBJ1-2,TGTGCCAGCACTGAGGGGGCCCTGGATTATGGCTACACCTTC,CASTEGALDYGYTF
-,TRBV6-1,TRBD1,TRBJ1-2,TGTGCCAGCAAGGATCTGGACAGGGAGTTTGGCTACACCTTC,CASKDLDREFGYTF
-,TRBV7-9,-,TRBJ1-2,TGTGCCAGCAGCTTCGAAGACAGTTATGGATATGGCTACACCTTC,CASSFEDSYGYGYTF
-,TRBV11-2,TRBD1,TRBJ1-2,TGTGCCAGCAGCCCAGGGACAGGTCGCGGCTACACCTTC,CASSPGTGRGYTF
-,TRBV5-1,TRBD2,TRBJ2-1,TGCGCCAGCAGCTTGACTAGCGGGAGGGAGAATGAGCAGTTCTTC,CASSLTSGRENEQFF
-,TRBV7-9,TRBD1,TRBJ1-4,TGTGCCAGCAGCCGCGGGACAGGTACTAATGAAAAACTGTTTTTT,CASSRGTGTNEKLFF
-,TRBV7-8,-,TRBJ2-2,TGTGCCAGCAGCTTAGCGCTAAGTCGCCCCACCGGGGAGCTGTTTTTT,CASSLALSRPTGELFF
-,TRBV19,-,TRBJ1-6,TGTGCCAGTAGCCACGGATGGACACCCCATTCACCCCTCCACTTT,CASSHGWTPHSPLHF
-,TRBV11-2,-,TRBJ1-1,TGTGCCAGCACCCCGGGGTTCGACACTGAAGCTTTCTTT,CASTPGFDTEAFF
-,TRBV29-1,-,TRBJ1-2,TGCAGCGTTGAAGAGAGCAGGGGCTATGGCTACACCTTC,CSVEESRGYGYTF
-,TRBV11-2,-,TRBJ2-7,TGTGCCAGCAGCTTAATGGTGGGAGACTACGAGCAGTACTTC,CASSLMVGDYEQYF
-,TRBV7-9,TRBD2,TRBJ2-2,TGTGCCAGCAGCTTAGCGGGAGGGCGAACCGGGGAGCTGTTTTTT,CASSLAGGRTGELFF
-,TRBV28,-,TRBJ1-2,TGTGCCAGCAGCGTGACAGTGTTTTATGGCTACACCTTC,CASSVTVFYGYTF
-,TRBV11-3,TRBD1,TRBJ1-6,TGTGCCAGCAGCTCGGGACAGCCAAATTCACCCCTCCACTTT,CASSSGQPNSPLHF
-,TRBV4-3,TRBD2,TRBJ2-7,TGCGCCAGCAGTACCTTAGCGGGGGACACCTACGAGCAGTACTTC,CASSTLAGDTYEQYF
-,TRBV7-9,-,TRBJ2-3,TGTGCCAGCAGCCGTAGACAGGCTAGCACAGATACGCAGTATTTT,CASSRRQASTDTQYF
-,TRBV7-9,TRBD1,TRBJ1-1,TGTGCCAGCAGCAGAACCGGGACAGAAACTGAAGCTTTCTTT,CASSRTGTETEAFF
once,TRBV6-1,TRBD2,TRBJ2-7,TGTGCCAGCAGTGTTTCTAGCGGGGGACTTACCTACGAGCAGTACTTC,CASSVSSGGLTYEQYF
-,TRBV7-2,TRBD2,TRBJ2-7,TGTGCCAGCAGCTCTAGGGTGGGACTAGACGGCGAGCAGTACTTC,CASSSRVGLDGEQYF
-,TRBV14,-,TRBJ1-2,TGTGCCAGCAGCCAAGATCTCCAGGGCTATGGCTACACCTTC,CASSQDLQGYGYTF
-,TRBV2,TRBD1,TRBJ2-1,TGTGCCAGCACTGAGACAGGGGGGAATGAGCAGTTCTTC,CASTETGGNEQFF
-,TRBV30,TRBD2,TRBJ2-1,TGTGCCTGGGATCACGGGACTAGCTCCTACAATGAGCAGTTCTTC,CAWDHGTSSYNEQFF
-,TRBV7-8,-,TRBJ1-5,TGTGCCAGCAGCTTTGTACCGAGTCAGCCCCAGCATTTT,CASSFVPSQPQHF
-,TRBV28,-,TRBJ1-1,TGTGCCAGCAGTTTCGAGGGCAGAACTTTCTTT,CASSFEGRTFF